This passage covers 29 T cell receptor beta chains from one sample sequenced in a study of blood T cell repertoires in COVID-19. TCRdb keeps only in-frame clones here, not all; method: immunoSEQ multiplex PCR. This sample carries about 270,000 clones, 80% to 90% of them seen once, and the ten largest clones take approximately 11%. The sequencing sample was made of peripheral blood. The source is a woman aged 70-85 years with acute or convalescent COVID-19.

The CDR3 reads CASSFRGVYNEQFF. The DNA of the CDR3 is TGTGCCAGCAGCTTCAGGGGCGTCTACAATGAGCAGTTCTTC. The chain recombines TRBV5-6 with TRBJ2-1; D is possibly TRBD1 (6 bases). Trimming removed 2 bases from V and 3 bases from J, with 9 bases in between. The germline V gene encodes CDR1 SGHDT and CDR2 YYEEEE. This CDR3 comprises 14 residues.

The chain links TRBV7-3 to TRBJ2-1; TRBD2 matches at 9 bases. The ends lost 10 bases at V and 6 bases at J; junction bases unmatched: 7. The CDR3 consists of 13 residues. The V gene's germline CDR1 is SGHTA and CDR2 FQGTGA. Written as DNA, the CDR3 is TGTGCCACAAGCGGGGGGCCGGGCAATGAGCAGTTCTTC. Translation gives CATSGGPGNEQFF.

The gene calls are TRBV4-1 and TRBJ1-1, with 7 bases fitting TRBD1. The CDR3 length is 14 residues. Germline loops: CDR1 MGHRA, CDR2 YSYEKL. V dropped 0 bases and J dropped 7; count of bases not matched to a gene: 5. As DNA, the CDR3 is TGCGCCAGCAGCCAAGAGAGGGCAGGGGGTGAAGCTTTCTTT. It encodes CASSQERAGGEAFF.

The chain couples TRBV12-5 to TRBJ1-1, with unresolved D. This CDR3 region has 14 residues. The germline V gene has CDR1 LGHNT and CDR2 FRNRAP. V was shortened by 8 bases and J by 5 bases, with 18 bases between the two germline ends. The CDR3 spells CASRVWGGYTEAFF. The CDR3 nucleotides read TGTGCTAGTCGGGTGTGGGGAGGGTATACTGAAGCTTTCTTT.

The V call is TRBV2, the J call TRBJ1-1; no clear D. V lost 8 bases to trimming and J lost 1 base, with 11 bases between them. CDR3 length: 13 residues. Germline V gives CDR1 SNHLY, CDR2 FYNNEI. CDR3: CASRIGRNTEAFF. The CDR3 coding sequence is TGTGCCAGCCGGATTGGGAGGAACACTGAAGCTTTCTTT.

The V and J genes are TRBV27 and TRBJ2-3; 15 bases are shared with TRBD2. The CDR3 runs 22 residues. V lost 5 bases, J lost 2 bases, and 20 bases stayed unmatched. From germline, CDR1 is MNHEY and CDR2 SMNVEV (reference sequence). The CDR3: CASSVPGLAGGLSRRHTDTQYF. In DNA, the CDR3 is TGTGCCAGCAGTGTCCCGGGACTAGCGGGGGGCCTTTCCAGACGCCACACAGATACGCAGTATTTT.

This clone has a single count. The CDR3 DNA sequence: TGTGCCAGCAGCCCCGGGAGCGGGGCCAACGTCCTGACTTTC. This gives the protein CASSPGSGANVLTF. The rearrangement links TRBV3-1 (or the pseudogene TRBV3-2) to TRBJ2-6; tentative D call: TRBD2 (6 bases). Germline CDR1 LGHDT, CDR2 YNNKEL (reference sequence). The CDR3 sequence is 14 residues long. Trimming removed 4 bases at V and 4 bases at J, with 8 bases between.

DNA for the CDR3: TGTGCCAGCAGTGAAGGCGGGGTGCAGCCCCAGCATTTT. This translates into CASSEGGVQPQHF. The J gene is TRBJ1-5, the V gene TRBV2; D not certain. This CDR3 region has 13 residues. In germline, CDR1 is SNHLY, CDR2 FYNNEI. Trimming stripped 1 base from V and 7 bases from J, with 8 bases between.

This clone was counted once. This chain links TRBV5-4 with TRBJ1-1; tentative D call: TRBD1 (5 bases). This CDR3 region has 18 residues. Germline V lookup: CDR1 SGHNT, CDR2 YYREEE (reference sequence). Trimming pared 4 bases from V and 4 bases from J, leaving 26 bases between. The CDR3 DNA follows: TGTGCCAGCAGCCCAAGTCTACGACGGGGGGTAAGTGGCACTGAAGCTTTCTTT. Residues: CASSPSLRRGVSGTEAFF. Drawing the rest from reference TRBV5-4 and TRBJ1-1, the complete variable domain is ETGVTQSPTHLIKTRGQQVTLRCSSQSGHNTVSWYQQALGQGPQFIFQYYREEENGRGNFPPRFSGLQFPNYSSELNVNALELDDSALYLCASSPSLRRGVSGTEAFFGQGTRLTVV.

V gene TRBV6-5 combines with J gene TRBJ1-2; 8 bases line up with TRBD1. Germline CDR1 and CDR2: MNHEY and SVGAGI. This CDR3 comprises 14 residues. The V gene end was trimmed by 5 bases and the J gene end by 4 bases; junction bases not matched to a gene: 6. CDR3 sequence: CASSPKTGVYGYTF. Written as DNA, the CDR3 is TGTGCCAGCAGTCCGAAGACAGGGGTCTATGGCTACACCTTC.

The V gene is TRBV21-1, the J gene TRBJ1-1; the table calls TRBD1, which could not be checked here. TRBV21-1 corresponds to a pseudogene. The CDR3 spans 15 residues. In DNA, the CDR3 is TGTGCCAGCAGCGGACAGGGTGTTTGTAACACTGAAGCTTTCTTT. Encoded protein: CASSGQGVCNTEAFF.

The chain combines TRBV27 with TRBJ1-5; perhaps TRBD1 as D (6 bases). Germline values: CDR1 MNHEY, CDR2 SMNVEV (reference sequence). The CDR3 spans 15 residues. Between the trimmed V and J ends, which lost 5 bases and 4 bases, there was a span of 15 bases. CDR3 coding DNA: TGTGCCAGCAGTCGAACAGGGACGTCGAATCAGCCCCAGCATTTT. This codes for CASSRTGTSNQPQHF.

The V and J genes are TRBV5-5 and TRBJ1-2; TRBD1 might be the D (6 bases). Looked up from germline, CDR1 is SGHKS and CDR2 is YYEKEE (reference sequence). With 0 bases removed from V and 4 bases from J, the gap between germline ends came to 13 bases. The CDR3 has 15 residues. This CDR3 is CASSLGQDPSYGYTF. The CDR3 region has the DNA TGTGCCAGCAGCTTGGGACAGGACCCTAGCTATGGCTACACCTTC.

The chain carries TRBV18 and TRBJ2-7; D is ambiguous. Per germline, CDR1 KGHSH and CDR2 LQKENI. The CDR3 runs to 12 residues. Trimming left V 2 bases short and J 3 bases short, with 5 bases between. CDR3 amino acids: CASSPNYYEQYF. CDR3 nucleotides: TGTGCCAGCTCACCAAATTACTACGAGCAGTACTTC.

The chain links TRBV19 to TRBJ2-5, with 8 nucleotides matching TRBD2. Germline V gene sequence: CDR1 LNHDA, CDR2 SQIVND (reference sequence). The CDR3 covers 15 residues. The trim removed 3 bases at V and 4 bases at J, leaving 7 bases unmatched. The DNA for the CDR3 is TGTGCCAGTAGTATGTCGGGGGGGCGGATAGAGACCCAGTACTTC. This encodes CASSMSGGRIETQYF.

This clone was seen repeatedly, ten times or more. This sequence joins TRBV30 and TRBJ2-6; D not resolved. The V gene's germline CDR1 is GTSNPN and CDR2 SVGIG (reference sequence). This CDR3 contains 12 residues. V lost 5 bases and J 1 base, leaving 3 bases between the germline ends. For the CDR3, the DNA is TGTGCCTGGGCGTCTGGGGCCAACGTCCTGACTTTC. It encodes CAWASGANVLTF. Based on the CDR3 plus reference TRBV30 and TRBJ2-6, the full variable domain is SQTIHQWPATLVQPVGSPLSLECTVEGTSNPNLYWYRQAAGRGLQLLFYSVGIGQISSEVPQNLSASRPQDRQFILSSKKLLLSDSGFYLCAWASGANVLTFGAGSRLTVL.

V usage is TRBV5-6 and J usage is TRBJ1-1; D unclear. This CDR3 region has 13 residues. V lost 4 bases, J lost 4 bases, and 11 bases lay in between. Germline lookup yields CDR1 SGHDT and CDR2 YYEEEE. CDR3 DNA: TGTGCCAGCAGCCCGCCCCTAGGCACTGAAGCTTTCTTT. As protein: CASSPPLGTEAFF.

V usage is TRBV7-6 and J usage is TRBJ2-5; TRBD2 agrees at 8 bases. CDR3 length equals 18 residues. J was trimmed by 0 bases and V by 5 bases; bases with no gene match: 14. Germline CDR1 SGHVS, CDR2 FNYEAQ. The CDR3 sequence is CASSPREYASGYQETQYF. CDR3 nucleotides: TGTGCCAGCAGCCCCCGGGAGTATGCTAGCGGGTACCAAGAGACCCAGTACTTC.

The chain carries TRBV10-3 and TRBJ1-1; tentatively, D is TRBD1 (6 bases). CDR3 length equals 15 residues. The ends were cut back, 10 bases at V and 1 base at J, with 19 bases in the middle. The germline gives CDR1 ENHRY, CDR2 SYGVKD. The CDR3 sequence: CATSLDGQPNTEAFF. CDR3 sequence (DNA): TGTGCCACCTCACTAGACGGACAGCCGAACACTGAAGCTTTCTTT.

This chain connects TRBV5-1 to TRBJ2-3; D not resolved. V was pared by 0 bases and J by 3 bases, with 14 bases between. Germline V CDR1 and CDR2: SGHRS, YFSETQ. The CDR3 is 16 amino acids. The CDR3 nucleotides are TGCGCCAGCAGCTTGGTCGCGGCCGCCATTACAGATACGCAGTATTTT. Amino acids: CASSLVAAAITDTQYF.

The chain couples TRBV7-9 to TRBJ1-1; 7 nucleotides align to TRBD1. This CDR3 has 17 amino acids. The V and J ends lost 5 bases and 4 bases, in that order; junction bases with no gene match: 16. In germline, CDR1 is SEHNR, CDR2 FQNEAQ (reference sequence). CDR3 amino acids: CASSRGTASVLGTEAFF. The CDR3 DNA follows: TGTGCCAGCAGCCGCGGGACAGCCTCGGTCTTAGGCACTGAAGCTTTCTTT.

The chain recombines TRBV7-2 with TRBJ2-1, with TRBD2 identical over 11 bases. V lost 3 bases and J lost 9; bases outside the gene matches: 7. The length of the CDR3 is 15 residues. Germline CDR1 reads SGHTA; CDR2 reads FQGNSA. The CDR3 DNA reads TGTGCCAGCAGCTTTAGCGGGGGGGCTTCGGGTGAGCAGTTCTTC. Protein sequence: CASSFSGGASGEQFF.

V usage is TRBV5-1 and J usage is TRBJ1-2; D perhaps matches TRBD1 (5 bases). V dropped 0 bases and J dropped 0 bases, with 9 bases sitting between them. The germline V gene encodes CDR1 SGHRS and CDR2 YFSETQ. The length of the CDR3 is 15 residues. CDR3 amino acids: CASSLAETANYGYTF. In nucleotides, the CDR3 is TGCGCCAGCAGCTTGGCCGAGACAGCTAACTATGGCTACACCTTC.

V is TRBV7-9 and J is TRBJ2-7; 7 nucleotides line up with TRBD1. This CDR3 has 14 residues. Germline-derived CDR1 and CDR2 are SEHNR and FQNEAQ (reference sequence). Trimming took 1 base from V and 3 from J; bases not matched to a gene: 3. In nucleotides, the CDR3 is TGTGCCAGCAGCTTAGGGGCAGGGGGCTACGAGCAGTACTTC. Protein sequence: CASSLGAGGYEQYF.

In this sample, this clone turned up once. The CDR3 DNA follows: TGTGCCAGCAGCGTAGGGGGACTAGATAACGGTGAGCAGTTCTTC. It codes for CASSVGGLDNGEQFF. This chain uses TRBV9 with TRBJ2-1, with TRBD2 matching over 8 bases. After removal of 0 bases from V and 9 bases from J, the junction contained 8 bases not matched to a gene. This CDR3 has 15 amino acids. Germline assignment: CDR1 SGDLS and CDR2 YYNGEE.

The chain recombines TRBV9 with TRBJ1-1; D is ambiguous. Trimming took 4 bases from V and 1 from J, leaving 11 bases between them. This CDR3 spans 14 amino acids. Germline V gene lookup returns CDR1 SGDLS and CDR2 YYNGEE. The chain's CDR3 is CASSPQPSNTEAFF. CDR3 in DNA: TGTGCCAGCAGCCCACAACCCTCGAACACTGAAGCTTTCTTT. Filled out from reference TRBV9 and TRBJ1-1, the complete variable domain reads DSGVTQTPKHLITATGQRVTLRCSPRSGDLSVYWYQQSLDQGLQFLIQYYNGEERAKGNILERFSAQQFPDLHSELNLSSLELGDSALYFCASSPQPSNTEAFFGQGTRLTVV.

The J gene is TRBJ2-3, the V gene TRBV18; D perhaps matches TRBD2 (7 bases). The CDR3 length is 16 residues. Trimming stripped 4 bases from V and 0 bases from J, with 14 bases between. CDR1 and CDR2 (germline): KGHSH, LQKENI. CDR3 region: CASSRGRGASTDTQYF. The CDR3 DNA follows: TGTGCCAGCTCACGGGGACGGGGGGCCAGCACAGATACGCAGTATTTT.

V is TRBV2 and J is TRBJ1-4, with D perhaps TRBD1 (6 bases). The length of the CDR3 is 12 residues. V gave up 4 bases and J gave up 17 bases, with 17 bases separating them. CDR1 and CDR2 (germline): SNHLY, FYNNEI. CDR3 in DNA: TGTGCCAGCAGTGTTTGGGGGGGCGTCTTATTTTTT. This encodes CASSVWGGVLFF.

For this clone: At the DNA level, this CDR3 is encoded by other sequences in the same sample as well. This chain joins TRBV11-2 and TRBJ1-5; D may be TRBD1 (6 bases). CDR3 length: 13 residues. Germline V gene lookup returns CDR1 SGHAT and CDR2 FQNNGV. Trimming removed 3 bases at V and 7 bases at J, with 10 bases between. This CDR3 is CASSLDRGQPQHF. The CDR3 DNA sequence: TGTGCCAGCAGCTTGGATAGGGGGCAGCCCCAGCATTTT.